The rows below give T cell receptor beta chains drawn from one sample of a study of response to subunit inactivated influenza vaccine. TCRdb processed the RT-PCR reads anew with MiXCR; each CDR3 protein has one entry. The repertoire holds over 650,000 distinct CDR3 sequences, with less than 20% as singletons. The sequencing here drew on PBMCs from blood, taken 5 days after vaccination. These TCRs come from a man aged 45-65 years who received an inactivated influenza vaccine. CDR3s include the opening cysteine and the closing phenylalanine or tryptophan. The D gene is left open where the match is weak. The size field is filled for only some rows; it gives once, few, many or a size class.

DNA,CDR3,J,D,size,V
TGTGCCAGCAGCCAGGGGGACACCCGATGGCCAGATACGCAGTATTTT,CASSQGDTRWPDTQYF,TRBJ2-3,NA,NA,TRBV4-2
TGTGCCAGCAGTACCCGACGGACTAAACCCCTCCACTTT,CASSTRRTKPLHF,TRBJ1-6,NA,few,TRBV12-3/TRBV12-4
TGTGCCAGCAGCCCGGTTCGGGCCAACGTCCTGACTTTC,CASSPVRANVLTF,TRBJ2-6,NA,few,TRBV6-1
TGTGCCAGCAGCGTTACCGCGGGGGAGACTACCTACGAGCAGTACTTC,CASSVTAGETTYEQYF,TRBJ2-7,TRBD2,NA,TRBV4-2
TGTGCCAGCAGCCCGGGTGGGGGTACTGTGGTTTCACCCCTCCACTTT,CASSPGGGTVVSPLHF,TRBJ1-6,NA,NA,TRBV5-5
TGCAGCGTCACCGGGACCACTCGTACTCCTGCGGGAAATGAGCAGTTCTTC,CSVTGTTRTPAGNEQFF,TRBJ2-1,NA,many,TRBV29-1
TGTGCCAGCAGGGACAGAGGGAGCAATCAGCCCCAGCATTTT,CASRDRGSNQPQHF,TRBJ1-5,NA,few,TRBV2
TGTGCCAGCAGTTTATCGGGGCAGCTTAACTATGGCTACACCTTC,CASSLSGQLNYGYTF,TRBJ1-2,NA,NA,TRBV27
TGTGCCAGCAGTGGGTACCGGACTAGCGGTAACAATGAGCAGTTCTTC,CASSGYRTSGNNEQFF,TRBJ2-1,TRBD2,NA,TRBV6-4
TGCGCCAGCAGCCAAGATTGGAACAGGGGAACCTTCACCGGGGAGCTGTTTTTT,CASSQDWNRGTFTGELFF,TRBJ2-2,TRBD1,few,TRBV4-3
TGTGCCAGCAGCCAAGATCGGACTAGTATTAGCACAGATACGCAGTATTTT,CASSQDRTSISTDTQYF,TRBJ2-3,TRBD2,NA,TRBV3-1
TGCGCCAGCAGCCGAGGACAGGGCATCCCCAATGAGCAGTTCTTC,CASSRGQGIPNEQFF,TRBJ2-1,TRBD1,few,TRBV5-1
TGTGCCAGCAGTTTCAGGGAGGGGGGGACTGAAGCTTTCTTT,CASSFREGGTEAFF,TRBJ1-1,NA,NA,TRBV6-5
TGTGCCAGCAGCCCGACGTCGGGCCAATCCTACGAGCAGTACTTC,CASSPTSGQSYEQYF,TRBJ2-7,NA,NA,TRBV7-2
TGCAGTGCTAAGACTGGGTATGATCAGCCCCAGCATTTT,CSAKTGYDQPQHF,TRBJ1-5,NA,few,TRBV20-1
TGCGCCAGCAGCTTTCGGGGTCAGGGCGACGAGCAGTACTTC,CASSFRGQGDEQYF,TRBJ2-7,NA,few,TRBV5-1
TGTGCCAGCAGTCTCAGAATAACTAATGAAAAACTGTTTTTT,CASSLRITNEKLFF,TRBJ1-4,NA,once,TRBV28
TGCAGCGTTTCGGACAAGGTTCGCCCCGATACGCAGTATTTT,CSVSDKVRPDTQYF,TRBJ2-3,NA,once,TRBV29-1
TGCGCCAGCAGTGAGAGGGCGGGGGGGCTCACAGATACGCAGTATTTT,CASSERAGGLTDTQYF,TRBJ2-3,TRBD2,NA,TRBV10-2
TGTGCCACTTCACGACATGTAAGGGACACCGGGGAGCTGTTTTTT,CATSRHVRDTGELFF,TRBJ2-2,NA,few,TRBV5-4
TGTGCCAGCAGTTTATACCTTTCGGGAGGGATGGCGTCCGGGGAGCTGTTTTTT,CASSLYLSGGMASGELFF,TRBJ2-2,TRBD2,NA,TRBV27
TGTGCCATCAGTGTCATGGATACGCAGTATTTT,CAISVMDTQYF,TRBJ2-3,NA,few,TRBV10-3
TGTGCCAGCAGCTTAGTGGGCAGTAGCTACACCTTC,CASSLVGSSYTF,TRBJ1-2,NA,once,TRBV7-9
TGCGCCAGCAGCCAAAGAACTAACTATGGCTACACCTTC,CASSQRTNYGYTF,TRBJ1-2,NA,NA,TRBV4-1
TGTGCCAGCAGTTACGACAGTAATATTAACACCGGGGAGCTGTTTTTT,CASSYDSNINTGELFF,TRBJ2-2,NA,few,TRBV6-5
TGTGCCAGCGAGGGTTCGAACACTGAAGCTTTCTTT,CASEGSNTEAFF,TRBJ1-1,NA,NA,TRBV6-5
TGTGCCAGCAGCCCCACCTTGGGACAGGGGGGGTACGAGCAGTACTTC,CASSPTLGQGGYEQYF,TRBJ2-7,TRBD1,once,TRBV7-2
TGTGCCAGCAGTAGAAAGGACGGAACCCAAGAGACCCAGTACTTC,CASSRKDGTQETQYF,TRBJ2-5,NA,NA,TRBV12-3/TRBV12-4
TGCAGCGCCGGCACGGGCAAACCCTACGAGCAGTACTTC,CSAGTGKPYEQYF,TRBJ2-7,NA,NA,TRBV29-1
TGCAGTGCTAGAGATTGGAATTCGAACAGGGGCACAGATACGCAGTATTTT,CSARDWNSNRGTDTQYF,TRBJ2-3,NA,few,TRBV20-1
TGTGCCAGCAAGGTAGTTGGGACGGGCAACAATGAGCAGTTCTTC,CASKVVGTGNNEQFF,TRBJ2-1,NA,few,TRBV6-1
TGTGCCAGCATTATGGACGGCCTGGGGAATGAGCAGTTCTTC,CASIMDGLGNEQFF,TRBJ2-1,NA,few,TRBV6-2/TRBV6-3
TGCGCCAGTGCGAACGGGGCGGCCTCGGACACCGGGGAGCTGTTTTTT,CASANGAASDTGELFF,TRBJ2-2,NA,NA,TRBV5-1
TGTGCCAGTTCCGCTGGGACCCCGCAGGAGACCCAGTACTTC,CASSAGTPQETQYF,TRBJ2-5,NA,NA,TRBV18
TGTGCCAGCAGTTCCCTACTAGCGGGAGGTGCCTACGAGCAGTACTTC,CASSSLLAGGAYEQYF,TRBJ2-7,TRBD2,NA,TRBV6-5
TGCAGTGCTAGAGATAGCAGGGGTGGTAGTGGCTACACCTTC,CSARDSRGGSGYTF,TRBJ1-2,NA,few,TRBV20-1
TGTGCCTGGAGTGTACCTGGGTGGGCTAGCGGGAGACGCGGGGAGCTGTTTTTT,CAWSVPGWASGRRGELFF,TRBJ2-2,TRBD2,NA,TRBV30
TGTGCCAGCAGCCAGACAGGGGGCGGGAATTCACCCCTCCACTTT,CASSQTGGGNSPLHF,TRBJ1-6,TRBD1,few,TRBV12-3/TRBV12-4